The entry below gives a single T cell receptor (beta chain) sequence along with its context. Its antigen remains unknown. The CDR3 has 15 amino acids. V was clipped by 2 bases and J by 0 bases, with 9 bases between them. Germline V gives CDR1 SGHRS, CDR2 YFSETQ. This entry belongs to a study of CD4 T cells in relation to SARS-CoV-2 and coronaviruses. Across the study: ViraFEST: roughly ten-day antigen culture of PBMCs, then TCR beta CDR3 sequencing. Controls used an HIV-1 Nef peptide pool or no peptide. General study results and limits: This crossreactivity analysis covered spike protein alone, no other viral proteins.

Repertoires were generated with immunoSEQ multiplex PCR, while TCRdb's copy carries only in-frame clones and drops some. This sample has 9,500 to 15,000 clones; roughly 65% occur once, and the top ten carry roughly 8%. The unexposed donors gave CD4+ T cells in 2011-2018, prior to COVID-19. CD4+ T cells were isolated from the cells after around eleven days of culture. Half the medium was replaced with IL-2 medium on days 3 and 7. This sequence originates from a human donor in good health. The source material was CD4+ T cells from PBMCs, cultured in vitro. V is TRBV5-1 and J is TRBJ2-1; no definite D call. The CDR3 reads CASSFATVSYNEQFF. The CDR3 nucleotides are TGCGCCAGCAGCTTTGCCACAGTCTCCTACAATGAGCAGTTCTTC.